Listed below are T cell receptor beta chains from one sample, sequenced in a study of control samples from healthy donors and cancer patients. The assay was immunoSEQ multiplex PCR, and TCRdb's table has in-frame clones only and misses some. The repertoire holds about 95,000 clones, with about 88% as singletons. The material sequenced was blood. Every receptor here comes from a woman in her seventies in good health. Each CDR3 is given with its conserved first and last residue. Each record gives: clone size, D gene, J gene, V gene, CDR3 protein, CDR3 DNA. The D gene is left open where the match is weak. Some rows mark clone size as missing; the rest say once, few, many or name a class of expanded clone.

>.|.|TRBJ2-7|TRBV15
CATSRGGYEQYF
TGTGCCACCAGCCGAGGGGGGTACGAGCAGTACTTC
>few|.|TRBJ1-1|TRBV11-2
CASSRPGFGAFF
TGTGCCAGCAGCAGGCCTGGGTTTGGGGCTTTCTTT
>once|.|TRBJ1-1|TRBV5-1
CASSPPGDTEAFF
TGCGCCAGCAGCCCGCCGGGGGACACTGAAGCTTTCTTT
>.|.|TRBJ2-1|TRBV10-3
CAIRGALGNNEQFF
TGTGCCATCAGGGGGGCTTTGGGGAACAATGAGCAGTTCTTC
>.|TRBD1|TRBJ1-1|TRBV3-1/TRBV3-2
CASSQGQGDTEAFF
TGTGCCAGCAGCCAAGGACAGGGGGACACTGAAGCTTTCTTT
>.|.|TRBJ1-4|TRBV5-5
CASSLVASGVTNEKLFF
TGTGCCAGCAGCTTGGTGGCCTCGGGGGTCACTAATGAAAAACTGTTTTTT
>.|TRBD2|TRBJ2-4|TRBV27
CASSSGTSGQLAKNIQYF
TGTGCCAGCAGTTCCGGGACTAGCGGACAGCTAGCCAAAAACATTCAGTACTTC
>.|.|TRBJ2-7|TRBV14
CASSSSGDEQYF
TGTGCCAGCAGCAGTTCAGGGGACGAGCAGTACTTC
>.|.|TRBJ1-5|TRBV11-2
CASSFSENQPQHF
TGTGCCAGCAGCTTTAGCGAGAATCAGCCCCAGCATTTT
>once|.|TRBJ1-4|TRBV15
CATSRDTWGELFF
TGTGCCACCAGCAGAGATACTTGGGGGGAACTGTTTTTT
>.|.|TRBJ1-5|TRBV27
CASRQGGQPQHF
TGTGCCAGCAGGCAGGGCGGGCAGCCCCAGCATTTT
>few|.|TRBJ1-2|TRBV6-5
CATPRPANYGYTF
TGTGCCACCCCCCGGCCAGCTAATTATGGCTACACCTTC
>once|.|TRBJ2-5|TRBV7-2
CASSPRVDGTQYF
TGTGCCAGCAGTCCAAGGGTGGATGGGACCCAGTACTTC
>.|.|TRBJ1-2|TRBV7-2
CASSLAGGGYTF
TGTGCCAGCAGCTTAGCGGGGGGCGGCTACACCTTC
>.|.|TRBJ1-1|TRBV15
CATSEDFRGVTEAFF
TGTGCCACCAGCGAGGACTTCAGGGGTGTCACTGAAGCTTTCTTT
>.|.|TRBJ1-2|TRBV29-1
CSVGTQGSNYGYTF
TGCAGCGTTGGGACCCAGGGGTCTAACTATGGCTACACCTTC
>.|TRBD1|TRBJ1-2|TRBV20-1
CSASDRTGAGYTF
TGCAGTGCAAGTGATCGGACAGGGGCTGGCTACACCTTC
>.|.|TRBJ1-2|TRBV18
CASSPEPYGYTF
TGTGCCAGCTCACCCGAGCCCTATGGCTACACCTTC
>.|.|TRBJ1-1|TRBV19
CASSNRMTEAFF
TGTGCCAGTAGTAACAGAATGACAGAAGCTTTCTTT
>few|.|TRBJ1-5|TRBV19
CASSNERLLQHF
TGTGCCAGTAGTAATGAAAGGCTCCTCCAGCATTTT
>.|.|TRBJ2-5|TRBV5-1
CASSLRQGPSETQYF
TGCGCCAGCAGCTTGAGGCAGGGACCGTCCGAGACCCAGTACTTC
>.|TRBD1|TRBJ1-2|TRBV2
CASRVGQGGGYTF
TGTGCCAGCAGGGTGGGACAGGGGGGCGGCTACACCTTC
>.|TRBD1|TRBJ1-2|TRBV2
CASSEGPGQGVNGYTF
TGTGCCAGCAGTGAAGGCCCGGGACAGGGGGTAAATGGCTACACCTTC
>.|.|TRBJ2-1|TRBV12-3/TRBV12-4
CASSRPANNEQFF
TGTGCCAGCAGTCGCCCCGCAAACAATGAGCAGTTCTTC
>.|TRBD2|TRBJ2-1|TRBV6-5
CASSRGTRGNEQFF
TGTGCCAGCAGCCGCGGGACTAGGGGGAATGAGCAGTTCTTC
>.|TRBD1|TRBJ1-6|TRBV4-1
CASSQGDRVSPLHF
TGCGCCAGCAGCCAAGGGGACAGGGTCTCACCCCTCCACTTT
>.|TRBD1|TRBJ1-1|TRBV30
CAWSGQGNTEAFF
TGTGCCTGGAGTGGACAGGGAAACACTGAAGCTTTCTTT
>.|TRBD1|TRBJ1-2|TRBV9
CASSVEGTALYGYTF
TGTGCCAGCAGCGTAGAGGGGACAGCACTCTATGGCTACACCTTC
>.|.|TRBJ1-1|TRBV14
CASSQVAGRTEAFF
TGTGCCAGCAGCCAAGTGGCAGGGCGGACTGAAGCTTTCTTT
>.|TRBD1|TRBJ1-1|TRBV5-1
CASSSTGATNTEAFF
TGCGCCAGCAGCTCGACAGGGGCCACGAACACTGAAGCTTTCTTT
>.|.|TRBJ1-1|TRBV5-1
CASSSGPITEAFF
TGCGCCAGCAGCTCGGGACCGATCACTGAAGCTTTCTTT
>.|.|TRBJ1-1|TRBV27
CASSLSRHTEAFF
TGTGCCAGCAGTTTATCGCGCCACACTGAAGCTTTCTTT
>.|.|TRBJ1-4|TRBV7-2
CASSLGNGEKLFF
TGTGCCAGCAGCTTAGGAAACGGTGAAAAACTGTTTTTT
>.|TRBD1|TRBJ1-1|TRBV5-1
CASTVDRDTEAFF
TGCGCCAGCACCGTCGACAGGGACACTGAAGCTTTCTTT
>.|.|TRBJ2-5|TRBV7-9
CASSFGELETQYF
TGTGCCAGCAGCTTCGGGGAATTAGAGACCCAGTACTTC
>.|.|TRBJ1-6|TRBV7-2
CASSLERLGGNSPLHF
TGTGCCAGCAGCTTAGAACGGCTGGGGGGGAATTCACCCCTCCACTTT
>once|TRBD1|TRBJ1-1|TRBV2
CASSPGRRTGRDTEAFF
TGTGCCAGCAGTCCCGGACGTCGGACAGGGAGGGACACTGAAGCTTTCTTT
>.|.|TRBJ2-2|TRBV29-1
CSVVWLTGELFF
TGCAGCGTTGTATGGCTCACCGGGGAGCTGTTTTTT
>.|.|TRBJ2-2|TRBV27
CASSYGGMRTGELFF
TGTGCCAGCAGTTACGGGGGCATGAGGACCGGGGAGCTGTTTTTT
>few|.|TRBJ1-6|TRBV6-6
CASSLGSYNSPLHF
TGTGCCAGCAGTCTGGGGTCCTATAATTCACCCCTCCACTTT
>.|.|TRBJ2-2|TRBV7-8
CASSHSYETTIGELFF
TGTGCCAGCAGCCACTCTTACGAGACTACCATCGGGGAGCTGTTTTTT